The 6 T cell receptor beta chains below were found in one sample sequenced in a study of CD8+ T cells in alopecia areata. Sequencing templates came from extracted RNA that was reverse transcribed into cDNA. Sequencing used immunoSEQ multiplex PCR; TCRdb keeps in-frame clones, though not all of them. This sample has 150,000 to 200,000 clones, with 53% found just once. Treatment indicated: oral pan-JAK inhibitor, 5-10 mg twice daily. Sequencing was performed on CD8+ T cells sorted from blood, taken at week 24, from a patient treated with tofacitinib. These receptors came from a human donor with alopecia areata.

The sample holds a few counts of this clone. DNA of the CDR3: TGTGCCAGCAGCTTAGGCGCGAGTAATGAGCAGTTCTTC. Amino acids: CASSLGASNEQFF. The V gene is TRBV7-2, the J gene TRBJ2-1; D is unresolved. Trimming cost V 1 base and J 7 bases, with 8 bases left between them. The CDR3 has 13 amino acids. CDR1 and CDR2 from the germline V gene are SGHTA and FQGNSA.

The sample holds a few counts of this clone. This sequence joins TRBV2 and TRBJ2-1; 8 bases align to TRBD2. Trimming took 1 base from V and 6 from J; bases not matched to a gene: 14. CDR1 SNHLY and CDR2 FYNNEI come from the germline V gene. This CDR3 region has 18 residues. In DNA, the CDR3 is TGTGCCAGCAGTGAAGTGGTTAGCGGGGCAGAGGGATTCAATGAGCAGTTCTTC. Protein sequence: CASSEVVSGAEGFNEQFF.

Only a few counts were recorded for this clone. This CDR3 reads CASSPSGGNEKLFF. The CDR3 DNA sequence: TGTGCCAGCAGCCCTTCAGGGGGTAATGAAAAACTGTTTTTT. This sequence joins TRBV7-9 and TRBJ1-4; 7 nucleotides agree with TRBD1. The V gene end was trimmed by 5 bases and the J gene end by 4 bases; junction bases not matched to a gene: 4. Germline V gene sequence: CDR1 SEHNR, CDR2 FQNEAQ (reference sequence). There are 14 residues in the CDR3.

V gene TRBV9 combines with J gene TRBJ2-2, with D possibly matching TRBD2 (5 bases). Trimming left V 4 bases short and J 4 bases short, with 14 bases between. This CDR3 comprises 15 residues. CDR1 is SGDLS, CDR2 YYNGEE, per germline. CDR3 sequence: CASSPSTRGTGELFF. CDR3 bases: TGTGCCAGCAGCCCATCTACTAGAGGCACCGGGGAGCTGTTTTTT. The full variable domain, completed using reference TRBV9 and TRBJ2-2, is DSGVTQTPKHLITATGQRVTLRCSPRSGDLSVYWYQQSLDQGLQFLIQYYNGEERAKGNILERFSAQQFPDLHSELNLSSLELGDSALYFCASSPSTRGTGELFFGEGSRLTVL.

This clone has a handful of counts. V gene TRBV2 combines with J gene TRBJ2-7, with 9 positions matching TRBD1. The V gene's germline CDR1 is SNHLY and CDR2 FYNNEI. The CDR3 sequence is 17 residues long. Germline trimming cut 6 bases from V and 0 bases from J; bases unmatched to any gene: 12. The CDR3 DNA reads TGTGCCAGCAGCGTCCCCCCCGGGACAGGGAGCTCCTACGAGCAGTACTTC. This encodes CASSVPPGTGSSYEQYF.

This chain connects TRBV27 to TRBJ2-1; D not resolved. Germline V gene lookup returns CDR1 MNHEY and CDR2 SMNVEV (reference sequence). The V gene lost 4 bases and the J gene lost 7 bases, with 5 bases spanning the gap. The CDR3 sequence is 11 residues long. The CDR3 is CASSSRNEQFF. In DNA, the CDR3 is TGTGCCAGCAGTTCGCGGAATGAGCAGTTCTTC.